This passage covers 9 T cell receptor beta chains from one sample sequenced in a study of T cells in Graves' hyperthyroidism and ophthalmopathy. Amplified TCR beta CDR3 regions derived from RNA transcripts. The TCR CDR3 first-round RT-PCR relied on the HTBI primer set. Via MiXCR, TCRdb re-called the multiplex PCR reads, giving one row per CDR3 protein. The profile shows 360,000 or so distinct CDR3 sequences, over 12% of them singletons. Sequenced input: blood. The receptor set was obtained from a woman in her sixties with Graves' ophthalmopathy.

In its sample, this clonotype was seen a few times. This chain links TRBV28 with TRBJ1-3, with TRBD1 identical over 7 bases. The CDR3 length is 16 residues. Germline loops: CDR1 MDHEN, CDR2 SYDVKM. Trimming at V came to 6 bases and at J to 2 bases, leaving 10 bases not matched to a gene. CDR3 bases: TGTGCCAGCAGCCGATCCTCCGACAGGGCTGGAAACACCATATATTTT. Translated, it gives CASSRSSDRAGNTIYF.

This clonotype was found a few times. The chain is built from TRBV6-1 and TRBJ2-1, with 11 nucleotides matching TRBD2. Germline V gene data show CDR1 as MNHNS and CDR2 as SASEGT. This CDR3 comprises 16 residues. Losses at the gene ends were 5 bases for V and 7 bases for J; bases not matched to a gene: 10. CDR3 DNA sequence: TGTGCCAGCAGTTCCGACTTAGCGGGAGGGTGGAATGAGCAGTTCTTC. This codes for CASSSDLAGGWNEQFF.

This clonotype came up a few times. The rearrangement links TRBV9 to TRBJ2-5, with D possibly called TRBD1 or TRBD2 (7 bases each). With 3 bases removed from V and 2 bases from J, the gap between germline ends came to 17 bases. The CDR3 has 16 residues. The germline V gene has CDR1 SGDLS and CDR2 YYNGEE. CDR3 in amino acids: CASSGPLRGGQETQYF. The CDR3 DNA follows: TGTGCCAGCAGCGGACCCCTCAGGGGGGGACAAGAGACCCAGTACTTC.

Note on this clonotype: Given the absence of the conserved phenylalanine or tryptophan at the CDR3 end, a read error is likely. This chain uses TRBV6-5 with TRBJ2-3; 10 bases match TRBD2. The CDR3 length is 16 residues. V dropped 0 bases and J dropped 6; count of bases not matched to a gene: 6. CDR1 is MNHEY and CDR2 is SVGAGI in the germline V gene. For the CDR3, the DNA is TGTGCCAGCAGTTACTCGACTAGCGGGCTTGCGGATACGCAGTATTCT. Translating gives CASSYSTSGLADTQYS.

This clonotype was observed once. A much larger clonotype is one base distant, so this may be a read error. The CDR3 nucleotides are TGTGTCAGCAGCTTACTCTTCGGCCGGGACAGCAATTCACCCCTCCACTTT. Its translation: CVSSLLFGRDSNSPLHF. This chain joins TRBV11-2 and TRBJ1-6; 7 positions match TRBD1. The CDR3 has 17 residues. CDR1 and CDR2 from the germline V gene are SGHAT and FQNNGV.

The table lists this clonotype with a few counts. V usage is TRBV5-6 and J usage is TRBJ1-2; tentatively, D is TRBD1 (6 bases). Trimming took 3 bases from V and 4 from J, leaving 19 bases between them. The CDR3 is 16 amino acids. Germline CDR1 reads SGHDT; CDR2 reads YYEEEE. The CDR3 region has the DNA TGTGCCAGCAGCTCCGGAGGTCAGGGGCTCGTCTATGGCTACACCTTC. Its translation is CASSSGGQGLVYGYTF.

This clonotype was observed at least ten times. The rearrangement links TRBV6-6 to TRBJ2-7, with D possibly called TRBD1 or TRBD2 (5 bases each). V was clipped by 1 base and J by 6 bases, with 16 bases between them. Germline CDR1 is MNHNY and CDR2 is SVGAGI (reference sequence). This CDR3 region has 15 residues. For the CDR3, the DNA is TGTGCCAGCAGTTACTATCCCAAAGGGGCGGGCGAGCAGTACTTC. Translation gives CASSYYPKGAGEQYF.

In its sample, this clonotype was seen many times. The J gene is TRBJ2-5, the V gene TRBV3-1; no clear D. The CDR3 length is 14 residues. The ends were cut back, 5 bases at V and 1 base at J, with 11 bases in the middle. The germline V gene has CDR1 LGHDT and CDR2 YNNKEL (reference sequence). CDR3 region: CASSFLASQETQYF. The CDR3 DNA reads TGTGCCAGCAGCTTCCTGGCTAGCCAAGAGACCCAGTACTTC.

This clonotype was recorded at least ten times. The J gene is TRBJ2-1, the V gene TRBV20-1, with TRBD1 identical over 11 bases. The V gene's germline CDR1 is DFQATT and CDR2 SNEGSKA (reference sequence). This CDR3 has 15 amino acids. The ends lost 5 bases at V and 6 bases at J; junction bases unmatched: 9. CDR3 region: CSAALPGQGVNEQFF. The CDR3 DNA follows: TGCAGTGCTGCCCTACCGGGACAGGGGGTCAATGAGCAGTTCTTC.